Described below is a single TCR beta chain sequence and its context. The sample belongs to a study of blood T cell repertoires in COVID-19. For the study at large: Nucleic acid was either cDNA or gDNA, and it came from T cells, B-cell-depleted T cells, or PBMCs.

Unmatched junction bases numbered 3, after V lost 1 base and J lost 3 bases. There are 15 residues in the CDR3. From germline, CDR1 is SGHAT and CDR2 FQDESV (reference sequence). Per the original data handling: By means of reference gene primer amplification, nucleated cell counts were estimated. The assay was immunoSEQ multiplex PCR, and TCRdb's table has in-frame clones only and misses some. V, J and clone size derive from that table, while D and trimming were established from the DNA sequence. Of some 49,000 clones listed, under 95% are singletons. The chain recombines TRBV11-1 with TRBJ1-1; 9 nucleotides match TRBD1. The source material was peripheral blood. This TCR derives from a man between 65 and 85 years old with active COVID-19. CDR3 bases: TGTGCCAGCAGCTTAGAAACAGGGGGCTACACTGAAGCTTTCTTT. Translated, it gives CASSLETGGYTEAFF.